The entry below gives a single T cell receptor beta chain sequence along with its context. V gave up 4 bases and J gave up 5 bases; unmatched junction bases: 7. The CDR3 runs to 15 residues. The germline CDR1 and CDR2 sequences are SNHLY and FYNNEI. TCRdb called the 5' RACE reads again in MiXCR, with one record for every CDR3 protein. This table has 15,000 or so distinct CDR3 sequences, around 21% appearing once. These data belong to a study of spatial heterogeneity in lung cancer. As to time point: sample taken at primary tumor resection. Whole RNA, isolated from tumor, nontumor lung or frozen PBMC, was sequenced without prior sorting.

Source: PBMCs, taken at surgery. V and J are TRBV2 and TRBJ2-2; TRBD1 matches at 7 bases. The sequence came from a female donor with early-stage non-small cell lung cancer. This CDR3 reads CASSGQGRGTGELFF. DNA of the CDR3: TGTGCCAGCAGTGGACAGGGCCGTGGAACCGGGGAGCTGTTTTTT.